Here is one T cell receptor beta chain with its context. Antigen unknown. Germline lookup yields CDR1 SQVTM and CDR2 ANQGSEA. The V and J ends lost 3 bases and 2 bases, in that order; junction bases with no gene match: 7. The CDR3 is 15 amino acids. Original processing notes: ImmunoSEQ gave junction-only sequences without quality scores, so filtering differed. Repertoires were generated with immunoSEQ multiplex PCR, while TCRdb's copy carries only in-frame clones and drops some. The V and J calls and clone size come from that table; D and trimming were worked out from the DNA. The data contain about 680,000 clones, less than 80% of them singletons. Every donor, a Caucasian adult, lived in Nashville, Tennessee. This record belongs to a study of shared clonotypes between healthy human individuals. Study-wide results and limits: Researchers found naive subsets generally carried larger estimated richness than memory subsets.

This TCR derives from a woman between 25 and 40 years old in good health. Sequencing was done on a sample of memory CD4+ T cells sorted from blood. Subset specified: CD45RA-negative fraction. The gene calls are TRBV29-1 and TRBJ2-7; 10 bases line up with TRBD1. The CDR3 region is CSVESRDRGTYEQYF. The DNA for the CDR3 is TGCAGCGTTGAGAGCCGGGACAGGGGAACCTACGAGCAGTACTTC.